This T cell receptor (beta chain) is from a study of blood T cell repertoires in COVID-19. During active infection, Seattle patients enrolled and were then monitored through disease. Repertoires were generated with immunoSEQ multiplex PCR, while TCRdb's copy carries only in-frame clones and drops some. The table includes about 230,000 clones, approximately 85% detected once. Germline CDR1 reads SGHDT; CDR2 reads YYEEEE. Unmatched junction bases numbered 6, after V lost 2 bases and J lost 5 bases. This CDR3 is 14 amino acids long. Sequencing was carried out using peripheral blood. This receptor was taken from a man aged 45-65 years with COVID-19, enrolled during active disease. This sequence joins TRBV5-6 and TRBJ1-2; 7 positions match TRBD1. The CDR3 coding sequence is TGTGCCAGCAGCTTAGGGGGCCCGGGGTATGGCTACACCTTC. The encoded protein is CASSLGGPGYGYTF.